These T cell receptor beta chains were read from a single sample in a study of blood T cell repertoires in COVID-19. Using immunoSEQ multiplex PCR, the repertoire was profiled, and TCRdb retains in-frame clones only, with some absent. The sample yields 280,000 or so clones, around 85% seen once. Sequenced sample: PBMCs or T cells enriched from blood (not recorded which). The receptors derive from a woman between 50 and 59 years old who had recovered from COVID-19. The conserved cysteine and the conserved F or W are not part of the CDR3 here. The order of the fields is V gene, J gene, CDR3 protein.

V gene: TRBV6-4
J gene: TRBJ1-2
CDR3 protein: ASSIDRGSSGYT

V gene: TRBV6-4
J gene: TRBJ1-2
CDR3 protein: ASSASAAGYGYT

V gene: TRBV2
J gene: TRBJ2-7
CDR3 protein: ASSESLASGEYEQY

V gene: TRBV10-2
J gene: TRBJ1-5
CDR3 protein: ASSDGTGARQPQH

V gene: TRBV6-5
J gene: TRBJ2-7
CDR3 protein: ASRTGTSIIEQY

V gene: TRBV21-1
J gene: TRBJ2-6
CDR3 protein: ASSKGTTLRRANVLT

V gene: TRBV7-9
J gene: TRBJ2-7
CDR3 protein: ASSSGGSRSSYEQY

V gene: TRBV6-5
J gene: TRBJ1-5
CDR3 protein: ASRQISGSNQPQH

V gene: TRBV5-1
J gene: TRBJ1-4
CDR3 protein: ASSSYNEKLF

V gene: TRBV5-5
J gene: TRBJ1-1
CDR3 protein: ASTLQVRGRAEAF

V gene: TRBV12-3/TRBV12-4
J gene: TRBJ2-2
CDR3 protein: ASSIDEGGELF

V gene: TRBV4-1
J gene: TRBJ1-5
CDR3 protein: ASSRDRGSGIVPQH

V gene: TRBV28
J gene: TRBJ1-4
CDR3 protein: ASRGDYGTGDEKLF

V gene: TRBV29-1
J gene: TRBJ2-7
CDR3 protein: SVNTGYYEQY

V gene: TRBV4-1
J gene: TRBJ2-3
CDR3 protein: ASSQDLGGGTRVYTQY

V gene: TRBV12-3/TRBV12-4
J gene: TRBJ1-3
CDR3 protein: ASSSPGGTIY

V gene: TRBV10-1
J gene: TRBJ1-6
CDR3 protein: ASSESGVGSYNSPLH

V gene: TRBV24-1
J gene: TRBJ1-2
CDR3 protein: ATSDYRTAYGYT

V gene: TRBV27
J gene: TRBJ2-7
CDR3 protein: ASSLAGQGAYEQY

V gene: TRBV29-1
J gene: TRBJ2-7
CDR3 protein: SAGGTGPYEQY

V gene: TRBV12-3/TRBV12-4
J gene: TRBJ1-1
CDR3 protein: ASIEHLNTEAF

V gene: TRBV3-1/TRBV3-2
J gene: TRBJ2-7
CDR3 protein: ASSQSYRGPNYEQY

V gene: TRBV2
J gene: TRBJ1-1
CDR3 protein: ASRVTLMNTEAF

V gene: TRBV12-3/TRBV12-4
J gene: TRBJ2-5
CDR3 protein: ASSFRYQETQY

V gene: TRBV15
J gene: TRBJ2-2
CDR3 protein: ATSRAAAQLGTGELF

V gene: TRBV5-5
J gene: TRBJ2-5
CDR3 protein: ASSLEVGGVETQY

V gene: TRBV7-3
J gene: TRBJ2-5
CDR3 protein: ASSFSLGETQY

V gene: TRBV5-1
J gene: TRBJ1-3
CDR3 protein: ASSLEPGNTIY